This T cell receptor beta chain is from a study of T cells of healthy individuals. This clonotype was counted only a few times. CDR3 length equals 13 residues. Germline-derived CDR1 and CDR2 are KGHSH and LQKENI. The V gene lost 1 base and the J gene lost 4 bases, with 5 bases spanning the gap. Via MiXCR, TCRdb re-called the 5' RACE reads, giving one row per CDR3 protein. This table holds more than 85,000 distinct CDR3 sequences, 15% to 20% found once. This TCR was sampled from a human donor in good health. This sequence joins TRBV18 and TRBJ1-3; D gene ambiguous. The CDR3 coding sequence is TGTGCCAGCTCACCACAAGAGGGAAACACCATATATTTT. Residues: CASSPQEGNTIYF.